The 15 T cell receptor beta chains in this list originate from one sample, sequenced in a study of T cells in localized non-small cell lung cancer. Generated by immunoSEQ multiplex PCR, the TCRdb table keeps only in-frame clones and is missing some. The sample comprises tens of thousands of clones, roughly 76% of which are singletons, and around 4.7% rests with the top ten. The source material was PBMCs, sampled before any cancer treatment. The source of these receptors is a man between 40 and 69 years old with stage II lung adenocarcinoma.

This clone is medium-sized (0.01 to 0.1%) within its sample. CDR3 DNA: TGTGCCAGCAGCTTAACCCCGGAGGGGACTGAAGCTTTCTTT. Encoded protein: CASSLTPEGTEAFF. The chain couples TRBV7-3 to TRBJ1-1, with a weak D call TRBD1 (5 bases). The V and J ends lost 0 bases and 5 bases respectively, with 10 bases between them. The CDR3 totals 14 residues. Germline loops: CDR1 SGHTA, CDR2 FQGTGA.

This rearrangement joins TRBV14 to TRBJ1-4, with D unresolved. Germline V gene sequence: CDR1 SGHDN, CDR2 FVKESK. V was pared by 4 bases and J by 0 bases, with 15 bases between. This CDR3 has 17 residues. CDR3 DNA sequence: TGTGCCAGCAGCCGCGGCCGCCGGGTTACAACTAATGAAAAACTGTTTTTT. Translated, it gives CASSRGRRVTTNEKLFF.

The rearrangement uses TRBV7-9 and TRBJ1-2; 7 nucleotides match TRBD1. Germline CDR1 and CDR2: SEHNR and FQNEAQ (reference sequence). V gave up 2 bases and J gave up 6 bases; unmatched junction bases: 9. The CDR3 extends over 15 amino acids. The CDR3 bases are TGTGCCAGCAGCTTAAAAAACAGGGGAGGCAATGGCTACACCTTC. It translates to CASSLKNRGGNGYTF.

This clone was seen a handful of times. The rearrangement uses TRBV7-2 and TRBJ2-7; no reliable D call. Germline CDR1 and CDR2: SGHTA and FQGNSA. Trimming pared 1 base from V and 1 base from J, leaving 8 bases between. This CDR3 contains 14 residues. In DNA form, the CDR3 reads TGTGCCAGCAGCTTAGATACTTTTTCCTACGAGCAGTACTTC. Translated, it gives CASSLDTFSYEQYF.

The chain links TRBV10-3 to TRBJ1-1; 8 positions match TRBD1. V lost 8 bases and J lost 0; bases outside the gene matches: 11. Germline CDR1 ENHRY, CDR2 SYGVKD. CDR3 length equals 16 residues. Written as DNA, the CDR3 is TGTGCCATCGGGGGCGGGACAGGCCACATGAACACTGAAGCTTTCTTT. Translated, it gives CAIGGGTGHMNTEAFF.

The chain links TRBV5-1 to TRBJ2-3, with 8 bases identical to TRBD2. In germline, CDR1 is SGHRS, CDR2 YFSETQ. The CDR3 is 17 residues long. The ends lost 4 bases at V and 4 bases at J; junction bases unmatched: 14. CDR3 sequence reads: CASSPGFGIAGPDTQYF. CDR3 DNA sequence: TGCGCCAGCAGCCCCGGATTCGGAATAGCGGGGCCAGATACGCAGTATTTT.

This sequence joins TRBV5-1 and TRBJ2-7; 10 positions match TRBD2. Trimming cost V 2 bases and J 7 bases; bases outside gene matches: 6. Germline values: CDR1 SGHRS, CDR2 YFSETQ. The CDR3 has 14 amino acids. The CDR3 bases are TGCGCCAGCAGCTTTGCTAGCGGGAGTGGAGAGCAGTACTTC. It translates to CASSFASGSGEQYF. The full variable domain, with the rest looked up from reference TRBV5-1 and TRBJ2-7, is KAGVTQTPRYLIKTRGQQVTLSCSPISGHRSVSWYQQTPGQGLQFLFEYFSETQRNKGNFPGRFSGRQFSNSRSEMNVSTLELGDSALYLCASSFASGSGEQYFGPGTRLTVT.

The chain carries TRBV7-3 and TRBJ1-1, with D possibly being TRBD1 (6 bases). The V end lost 0 bases, the J end lost 3 bases, and 11 bases lay between the germline ends. The germline CDR1 and CDR2 sequences are SGHTA and FQGTGA. The CDR3 has 15 amino acids. CDR3 residues: CASSLTGGIDTEAFF. CDR3 sequence (DNA): TGTGCCAGCAGCTTAACAGGGGGGATTGACACTGAAGCTTTCTTT.

As regards this clone: No conserved phenylalanine or tryptophan is present at the end of the CDR3, so a read error is the likely explanation. The DNA is omitted, as the CDR3 cannot be located on it reliably, and the CDR3 follows TCRdb's listing. The V gene is TRBV7-3, the J gene TRBJ1-1. Germline CDR1 SGHTA, CDR2 FQGTGA. The CDR3 is 9 residues long, ends included. The CDR3 loop reads CASSFGWRR.

This sequence joins TRBV2 and TRBJ2-7; 8 nucleotides line up with TRBD1. Germline CDR1 is SNHLY and CDR2 is FYNNEI. CDR3 size: 13 residues. Unmatched junction bases numbered 7, after V lost 9 bases and J lost 3 bases. As DNA, the CDR3 is TGTGCCAGACAGGACAGGGTAGGCTACGAGCAGTACTTC. This sequence encodes CARQDRVGYEQYF.

The chain has TRBV19 and TRBJ1-1, with D uncertain. Germline V CDR1 and CDR2: LNHDA, SQIVND (reference sequence). Between the trimmed V and J ends, which lost 5 bases and 4 bases, there was a span of 11 bases. The CDR3 is 13 residues long. CDR3 loop: CASSERGSTEAFF. The CDR3 DNA reads TGTGCCAGTAGTGAACGGGGAAGCACTGAAGCTTTCTTT.

This chain joins TRBV10-3 and TRBJ2-5; D perhaps matches TRBD2 (6 bases). Trimming removed 5 bases at V and 2 bases at J, with 9 bases between. The CDR3 contains 13 residues. Germline V gene sequence: CDR1 ENHRY, CDR2 SYGVKD. The CDR3, as DNA: TGTGCCATCAGTTCCGGGACTCAAGAGACCCAGTACTTC. This encodes CAISSGTQETQYF.

The chain carries TRBV11-2 and TRBJ2-1; 8 positions agree with TRBD2. The CDR3 has 14 amino acids. V shed 5 bases and J 5 bases; nucleotides not matched to a gene: 5. The germline V gene encodes CDR1 SGHAT and CDR2 FQNNGV. Here the CDR3 DNA reads TGTGCCAGCAGCCTGGGGACTAGTCACAATGAGCAGTTCTTC. It specifies CASSLGTSHNEQFF.

The chain has TRBV10-1 and TRBJ2-7; 7 bases map to TRBD2. Germline V gene sequence: CDR1 WNHNN, CDR2 SYGVQD (reference sequence). The CDR3 has 14 amino acids. The trim removed 7 bases at V and 2 bases at J, leaving 8 bases unmatched. This chain's CDR3 is CASTPGGSAYEQYF. CDR3 DNA: TGCGCCAGCACCCCGGGGGGTAGCGCCTACGAGCAGTACTTC.

The rearrangement uses TRBV9 and TRBJ2-7; maybe TRBD1 (5 bases). Trimming took 2 bases from V and 2 from J, leaving 11 bases between them. The CDR3 is 14 amino acids. The germline gives CDR1 SGDLS, CDR2 YYNGEE. In DNA form, the CDR3 reads TGTGCCAGCAGCGTGCAGGGCGGCCCCTACGAGCAGTACTTC. Encoded protein: CASSVQGGPYEQYF.